This T cell receptor beta chain was captured by sequencing in a study of blood T cell repertoires in COVID-19. CDR1 and CDR2 from the germline V gene are SGHKS and YYEKEE (reference sequence). CDR3 length: 14 amino acids. Trimming took off 2 bases at V and 8 bases at J, with 13 bases between the two ends. Methods used by the authors: Amplifying reference gene primers gave estimates of nucleated cell counts. Sequencing used immunoSEQ multiplex PCR; TCRdb keeps in-frame clones, though not all of them. Clonal size and the V and J genes are those of that table, whereas D and trimming came from the DNA. Of about 120,000 clones in the sample, 85% to 90% were seen once.

Sample: peripheral blood. The receptor was isolated from a woman aged 70-85 years with acute or convalescent COVID-19. The V and J genes are TRBV5-5 and TRBJ1-4, with a weak D call TRBD1 (6 bases). The CDR3 region is CASSFGQPLEKLFF. CDR3 sequence (DNA): TGTGCCAGCAGCTTCGGACAGCCTCTGGAAAAACTGTTTTTT.